The clone carrying this T cell receptor beta chain was seen a handful of times. Its target is not known. This CDR3 is 14 amino acids long. With 6 bases clipped from V and 6 bases from J, the junction kept 5 bases outside the gene matches. Germline CDR1 reads MNHNY; CDR2 reads SVGAGI (reference sequence). With 60 Vbeta and 13 Jbeta primers, the PCR was carried out. Assay used: immunoSEQ multiplex PCR; TCRdb lists only in-frame clones, some missing. The repertoire holds approximately 100,000 clones, with 75% to 80% as singletons. The source of the sample is a study of cytomegalovirus exposure and HLA in healthy donors. The study's findings and limits: It emerged from a later analysis that several of the most significant clusters appeared to be linked to common viral pathogens. A missense DCLRE1C variant was associated with V- and J-gene trimming of TCR beta chains in a later analysis, and an independent cohort replicated the association.

The chain carries TRBV6-6 and TRBJ2-1; 10 positions match TRBD1. Sequencing was done on a sample of PBMCs. This TCR derives from a woman aged 40 to 50 in good health and CMV-seropositive. Here the CDR3 reads CASSRGTGVNEQFF. CDR3 DNA: TGTGCCAGCAGCCGGGGGACAGGGGTCAATGAGCAGTTCTTC.